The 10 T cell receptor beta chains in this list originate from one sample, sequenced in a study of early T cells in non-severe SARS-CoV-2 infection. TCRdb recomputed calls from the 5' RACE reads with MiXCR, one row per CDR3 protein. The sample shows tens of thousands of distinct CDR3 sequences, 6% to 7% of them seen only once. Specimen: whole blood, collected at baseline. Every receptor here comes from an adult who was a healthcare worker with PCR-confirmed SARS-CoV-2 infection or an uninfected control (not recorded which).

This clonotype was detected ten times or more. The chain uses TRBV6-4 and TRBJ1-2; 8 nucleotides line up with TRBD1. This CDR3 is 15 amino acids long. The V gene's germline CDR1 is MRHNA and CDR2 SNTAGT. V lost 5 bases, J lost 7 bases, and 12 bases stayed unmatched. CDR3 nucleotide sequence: TGTGCCAGCAGTAACCAGCCGACAGGGGTCCGTGGCTACACCTTC. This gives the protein CASSNQPTGVRGYTF.

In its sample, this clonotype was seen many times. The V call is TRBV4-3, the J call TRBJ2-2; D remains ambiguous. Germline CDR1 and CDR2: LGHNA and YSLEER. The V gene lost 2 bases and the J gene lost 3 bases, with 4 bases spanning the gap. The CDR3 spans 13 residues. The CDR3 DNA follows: TGCGCCAGCAGCCAATCGTACACCGGGGAGCTGTTTTTT. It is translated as CASSQSYTGELFF.

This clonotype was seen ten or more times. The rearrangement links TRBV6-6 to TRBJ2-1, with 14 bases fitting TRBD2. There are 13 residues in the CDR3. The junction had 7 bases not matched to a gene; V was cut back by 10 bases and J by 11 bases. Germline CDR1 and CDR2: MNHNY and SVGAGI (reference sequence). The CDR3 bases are TGTGCCATCCAGACTAGCGGGGGGGCGAAGCAGTTCTTC. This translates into CAIQTSGGAKQFF.

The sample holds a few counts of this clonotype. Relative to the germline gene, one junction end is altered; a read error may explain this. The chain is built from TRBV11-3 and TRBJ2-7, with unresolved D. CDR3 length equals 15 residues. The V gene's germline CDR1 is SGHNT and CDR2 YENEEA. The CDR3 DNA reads TGTGCCAGCAGCGCCAGTCCGACGGTCTCCTACGAGCAGTGCTTC. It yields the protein CASSASPTVSYEQCF.

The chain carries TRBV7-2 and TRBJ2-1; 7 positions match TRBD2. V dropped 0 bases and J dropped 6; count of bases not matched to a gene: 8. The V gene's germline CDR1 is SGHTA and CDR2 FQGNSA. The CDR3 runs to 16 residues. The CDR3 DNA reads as TGTGCCAGCAGCTTAGCGGGGCAGCGGGGCCGCAATGAGCAGTTCTTC. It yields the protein CASSLAGQRGRNEQFF. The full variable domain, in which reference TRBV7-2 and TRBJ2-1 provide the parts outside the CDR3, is GAGVSQSPSNKVTEKGKDVELRCDPISGHTALYWYRQSLGQGLEFLIYFQGNSAPDKSGLPSDRFSAERTGGSVSTLTIQRTQQEDSAVYLCASSLAGQRGRNEQFFGPGTRLTVL.

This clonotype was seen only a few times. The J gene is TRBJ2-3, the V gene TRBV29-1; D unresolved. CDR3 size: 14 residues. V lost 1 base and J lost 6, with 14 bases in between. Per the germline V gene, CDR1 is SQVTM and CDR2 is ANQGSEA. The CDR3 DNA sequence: TGCAGCGTTGAAGTCTCCCTTGGGGATGATACGCAGTATTTT. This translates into CSVEVSLGDDTQYF.

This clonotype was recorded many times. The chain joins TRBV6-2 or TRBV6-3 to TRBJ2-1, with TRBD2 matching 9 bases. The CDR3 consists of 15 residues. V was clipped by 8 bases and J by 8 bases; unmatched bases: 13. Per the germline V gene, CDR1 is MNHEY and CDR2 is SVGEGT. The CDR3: CASGIFGTSRHEQFF. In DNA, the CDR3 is TGTGCCAGCGGTATTTTCGGGACTAGCAGACATGAGCAGTTCTTC.

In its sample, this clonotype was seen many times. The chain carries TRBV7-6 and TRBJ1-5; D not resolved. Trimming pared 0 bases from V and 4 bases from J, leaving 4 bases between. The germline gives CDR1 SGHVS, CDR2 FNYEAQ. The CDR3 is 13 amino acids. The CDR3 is CASSLAANQPQHF. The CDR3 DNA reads TGTGCCAGCAGCTTAGCTGCAAATCAGCCCCAGCATTTT.

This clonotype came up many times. The CDR3 loop reads CASTGGAPETQYF. The DNA of the CDR3 is TGTGCCAGCACCGGGGGGGCCCCAGAGACCCAGTACTTC. This sequence joins TRBV2 and TRBJ2-5; 8 positions match TRBD2. CDR3 length: 13 residues. The V segment lost 7 bases and the J segment 4 bases; nucleotides outside the gene matches: 5. In germline, CDR1 is SNHLY, CDR2 FYNNEI. Variable domain in full (rest from reference TRBV2 and TRBJ2-5): EPEVTQTPSHQVTQMGQEVILRCVPISNHLYFYWYRQILGQKVEFLVSFYNNEISEKSEIFDDQFSVERPDGSNFTLKIRSTKLEDSAMYFCASTGGAPETQYFGPGTRLLVL.

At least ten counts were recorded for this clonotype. CDR3 sequence reads: CASSYSLAAGGRSEQFF. The CDR3 coding sequence is TGTGCCAGCAGTTACTCGCTAGCAGCGGGAGGGCGTAGTGAGCAGTTCTTC. The chain links TRBV6-2 or TRBV6-3 to TRBJ2-1; 10 nucleotides align to TRBD2. With V trimmed by 0 bases and J by 9 bases, 11 bases remained unmatched. CDR3 length: 17 residues. Germline CDR1 MNHEY, CDR2 SVGEGT.